These 2 T cell receptor beta chains were sequenced from one sample in a study of identifying expanded T cells in peripheral blood. TCRdb's copy holds only in-frame clones and misses some; the assay was immunoSEQ multiplex PCR. The sample gives around 78,000 clones, approximately 84% of which show up once; 18% is in the top ten. The specimen was blood. All receptors come from a person aged 18 to 70 in good health.

A note on this clone: Germline and junction disagree at one end, which may indicate a read error. The CDR3 DNA is TGTGCCAGCAGTTACTCGATAGGGGGTCTCGTCTCCTTT. This encodes CASSYSIGGLVSF. This sequence joins TRBV6-5 and TRBJ1-5; the D gene is possibly TRBD1 (6 bases). The CDR3 loop spans 13 amino acids. Germline V gene lookup returns CDR1 MNHEY and CDR2 SVGAGI.

This clone was detected only a few times. The chain links TRBV11-1 to TRBJ2-1, with 7 bases matching TRBD2. The CDR3 spans 14 residues. Germline CDR1 SGHAT, CDR2 FQDESV (reference sequence). V trimming: 6 bases; J trimming: 4 bases; junction bases outside the gene matches: 6. This chain's CDR3 is CASSLAAQYNEQFF. The CDR3 DNA follows: TGTGCCAGCAGTCTAGCGGCCCAATACAATGAGCAGTTCTTC.